The clone carrying this T cell receptor (beta chain) has a count of ten or more. Its matching antigen is unknown. Template switching added a universal primer binding site, and final cDNA carried unique molecular identifiers. TCRdb reanalysed the 5' RACE reads using MiXCR and keeps one entry per CDR3 protein. The data show 690,000 or so distinct CDR3 sequences, 8.6% seen once. This specimen belongs to a study of identical twins. The CDR3 length is 15 residues. Trimming took off 4 bases at V and 1 base at J, with 12 bases between the two ends. The germline CDR1 and CDR2 sequences are MNHEY and SVGAGI. Notes on the study in general: In monozygotic twins, models underestimated the sharing of out-of-frame TCR alpha.

These same data were also listed under a study on yellow fever vaccine responses in identical twins.

The clonotype comes from a woman under 30 in good health. Sequenced material: PBMCs. The J gene is TRBJ2-3, the V gene TRBV6-5; tentatively, D is TRBD1 (6 bases). Here the CDR3 DNA reads TGTGCCAGCAGTTCTCACAGGGTCGGCACAGATACGCAGTATTTT. Translated, it gives CASSSHRVGTDTQYF.